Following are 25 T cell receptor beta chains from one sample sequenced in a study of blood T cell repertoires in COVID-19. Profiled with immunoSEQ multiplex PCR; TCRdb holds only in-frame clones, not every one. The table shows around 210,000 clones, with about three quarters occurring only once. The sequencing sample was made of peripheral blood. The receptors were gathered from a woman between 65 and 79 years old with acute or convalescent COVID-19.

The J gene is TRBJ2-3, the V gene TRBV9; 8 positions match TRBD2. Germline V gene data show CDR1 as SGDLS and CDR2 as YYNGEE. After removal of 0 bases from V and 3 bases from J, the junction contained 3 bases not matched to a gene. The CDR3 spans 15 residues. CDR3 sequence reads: CASSVDGGRTDTQYF. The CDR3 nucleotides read TGTGCCAGCAGCGTAGATGGCGGGAGGACAGATACGCAGTATTTT.

For the CDR3, the DNA is TGCAGCGTTGATAGTGAGGGAGGGGGCTACGAGCAGTACTTC. Its translation: CSVDSEGGGYEQYF. This rearrangement joins TRBV29-1 to TRBJ2-7, with D possibly matching TRBD2 (7 bases). The CDR3 length is 14 residues. The germline V gene encodes CDR1 SQVTM and CDR2 ANQGSEA. V was shortened by 3 bases and J by 3 bases, with 15 bases between the two germline ends.

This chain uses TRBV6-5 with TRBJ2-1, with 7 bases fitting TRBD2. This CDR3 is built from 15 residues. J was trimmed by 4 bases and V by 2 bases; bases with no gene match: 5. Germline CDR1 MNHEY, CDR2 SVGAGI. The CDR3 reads CASSYRGLIYNEQFF. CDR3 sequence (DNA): TGTGCCAGCAGTTACAGGGGACTAATTTACAATGAGCAGTTCTTC.

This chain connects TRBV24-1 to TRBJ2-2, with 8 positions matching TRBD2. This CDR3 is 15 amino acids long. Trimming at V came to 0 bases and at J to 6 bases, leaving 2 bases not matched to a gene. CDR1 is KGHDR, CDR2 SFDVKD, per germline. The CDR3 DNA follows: TGTGCCACCAGTGATTTGACTAGCGGCCCCGGGGAGCTGTTTTTT. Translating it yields CATSDLTSGPGELFF.

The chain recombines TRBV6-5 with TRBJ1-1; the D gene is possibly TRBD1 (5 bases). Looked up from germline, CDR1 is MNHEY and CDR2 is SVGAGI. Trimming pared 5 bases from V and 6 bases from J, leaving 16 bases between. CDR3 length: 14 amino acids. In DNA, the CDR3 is TGTGCCAGCAGTCGACCTGGAAAAGGGGCTGAAGCTTTCTTT. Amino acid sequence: CASSRPGKGAEAFF.

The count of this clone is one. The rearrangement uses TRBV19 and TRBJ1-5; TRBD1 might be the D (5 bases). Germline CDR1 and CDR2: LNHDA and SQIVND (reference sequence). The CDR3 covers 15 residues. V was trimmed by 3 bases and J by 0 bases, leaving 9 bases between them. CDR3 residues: CASSISGNSNQPQHF. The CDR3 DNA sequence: TGTGCCAGTAGTATTTCAGGGAATAGCAATCAGCCCCAGCATTTT.

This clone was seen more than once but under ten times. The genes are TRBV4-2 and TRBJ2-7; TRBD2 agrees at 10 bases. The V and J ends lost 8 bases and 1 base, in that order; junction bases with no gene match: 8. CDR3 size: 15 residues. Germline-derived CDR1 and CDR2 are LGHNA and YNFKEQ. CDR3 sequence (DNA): TGTGCCAGCCGGGGGGCTAGCGGGAGTTCCTACGAGCAGTACTTC. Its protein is CASRGASGSSYEQYF.

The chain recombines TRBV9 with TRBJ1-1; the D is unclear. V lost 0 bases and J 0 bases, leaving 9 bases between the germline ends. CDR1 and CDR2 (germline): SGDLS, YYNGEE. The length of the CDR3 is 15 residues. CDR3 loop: CASSVEPQLNTEAFF. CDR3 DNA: TGTGCCAGCAGCGTAGAACCACAGCTGAACACTGAAGCTTTCTTT. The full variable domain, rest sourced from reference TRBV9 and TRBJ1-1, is DSGVTQTPKHLITATGQRVTLRCSPRSGDLSVYWYQQSLDQGLQFLIQYYNGEERAKGNILERFSAQQFPDLHSELNLSSLELGDSALYFCASSVEPQLNTEAFFGQGTRLTVV.

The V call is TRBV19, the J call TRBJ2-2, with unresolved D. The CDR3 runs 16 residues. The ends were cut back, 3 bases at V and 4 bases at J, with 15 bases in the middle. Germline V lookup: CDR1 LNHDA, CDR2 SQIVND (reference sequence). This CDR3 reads CASSIGFLVVTGELFF. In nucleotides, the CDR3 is TGTGCCAGTAGTATCGGGTTTCTGGTCGTCACCGGGGAGCTGTTTTTT.

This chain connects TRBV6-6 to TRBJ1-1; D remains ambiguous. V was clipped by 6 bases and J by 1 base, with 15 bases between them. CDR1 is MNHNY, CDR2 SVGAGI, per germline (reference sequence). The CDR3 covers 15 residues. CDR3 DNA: TGTGCCAGCAGCCGGGTCCCATTGGGGAACACTGAAGCTTTCTTT. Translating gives CASSRVPLGNTEAFF.

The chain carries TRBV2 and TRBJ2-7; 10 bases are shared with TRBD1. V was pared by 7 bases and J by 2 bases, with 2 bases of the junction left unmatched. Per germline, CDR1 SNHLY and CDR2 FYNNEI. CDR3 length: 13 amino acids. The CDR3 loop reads CASTGQGAYEQYF. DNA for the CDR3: TGTGCCAGCACAGGACAGGGGGCCTACGAGCAGTACTTC.

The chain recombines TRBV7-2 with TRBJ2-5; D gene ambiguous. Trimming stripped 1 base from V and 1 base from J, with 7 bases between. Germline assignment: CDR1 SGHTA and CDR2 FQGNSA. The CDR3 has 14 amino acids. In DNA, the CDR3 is TGTGCCAGCAGCTTAGTTTCTAGCCAAGAGACCCAGTACTTC. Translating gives CASSLVSSQETQYF.

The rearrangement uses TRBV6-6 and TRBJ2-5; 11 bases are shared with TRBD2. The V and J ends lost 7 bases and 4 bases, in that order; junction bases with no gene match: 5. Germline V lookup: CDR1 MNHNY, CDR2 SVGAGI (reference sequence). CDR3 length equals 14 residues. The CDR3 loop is CASTPGLAGETQYF. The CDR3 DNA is TGTGCCAGCACACCCGGACTAGCGGGAGAGACCCAGTACTTC.

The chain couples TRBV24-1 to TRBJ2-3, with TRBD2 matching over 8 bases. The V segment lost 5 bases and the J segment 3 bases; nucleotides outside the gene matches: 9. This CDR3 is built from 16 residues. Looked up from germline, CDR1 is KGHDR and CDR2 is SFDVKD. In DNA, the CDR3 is TGTGCCACCAGTGTAGGTGGGAGCGGGAGTACAGATACGCAGTATTTT. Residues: CATSVGGSGSTDTQYF.

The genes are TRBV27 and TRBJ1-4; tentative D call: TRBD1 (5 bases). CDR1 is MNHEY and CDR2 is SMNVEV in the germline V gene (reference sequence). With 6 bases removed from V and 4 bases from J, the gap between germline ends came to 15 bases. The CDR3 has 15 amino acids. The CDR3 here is CASRSDRLSNEKLFF. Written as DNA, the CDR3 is TGTGCCAGCAGATCCGACAGATTGAGTAATGAAAAACTGTTTTTT.

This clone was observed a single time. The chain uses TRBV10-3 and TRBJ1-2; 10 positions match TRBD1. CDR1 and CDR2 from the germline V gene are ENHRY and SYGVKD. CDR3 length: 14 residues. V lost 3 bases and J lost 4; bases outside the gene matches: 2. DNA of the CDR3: TGTGCCATCAGTGAACGACAGGGGGCCTATGGCTACACCTTC. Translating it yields CAISERQGAYGYTF.

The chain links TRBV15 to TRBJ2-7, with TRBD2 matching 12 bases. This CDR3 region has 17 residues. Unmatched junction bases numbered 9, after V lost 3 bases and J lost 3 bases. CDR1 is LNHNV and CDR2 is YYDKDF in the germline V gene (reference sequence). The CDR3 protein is CATSSFRTSGIRYEQYF. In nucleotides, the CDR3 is TGTGCCACCAGCAGTTTCCGGACTAGCGGGATCCGCTACGAGCAGTACTTC. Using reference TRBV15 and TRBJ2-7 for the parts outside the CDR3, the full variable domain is DAMVIQNPRYQVTQFGKPVTLSCSQTLNHNVMYWYQQKSSQAPKLLFHYYDKDFNNEADTPDNFQSRRPNTSFCFLDIRSPGLGDTAMYLCATSSFRTSGIRYEQYFGPGTRLTVT.

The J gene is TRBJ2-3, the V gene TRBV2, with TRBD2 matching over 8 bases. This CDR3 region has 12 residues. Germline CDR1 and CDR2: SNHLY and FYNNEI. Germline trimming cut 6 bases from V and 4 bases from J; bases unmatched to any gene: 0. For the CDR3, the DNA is TGTGCCAGCAGAGCGGGAGCAGATACGCAGTATTTT. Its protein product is CASRAGADTQYF.

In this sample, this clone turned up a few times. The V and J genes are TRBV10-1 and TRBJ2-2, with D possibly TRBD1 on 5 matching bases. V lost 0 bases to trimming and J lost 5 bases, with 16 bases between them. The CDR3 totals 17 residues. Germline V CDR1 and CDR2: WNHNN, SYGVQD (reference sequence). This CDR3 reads CASSESWSGYETGELFF. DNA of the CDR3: TGCGCCAGCAGTGAGTCGTGGTCAGGGTACGAAACCGGGGAGCTGTTTTTT.

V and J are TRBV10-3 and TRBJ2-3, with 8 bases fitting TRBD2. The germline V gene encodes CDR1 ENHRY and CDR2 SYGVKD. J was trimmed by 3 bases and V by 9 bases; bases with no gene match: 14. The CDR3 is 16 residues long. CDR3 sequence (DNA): TGTGCCATTTCCTCCCTTAGCGGGACCTTGACAGATACGCAGTATTTT. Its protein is CAISSLSGTLTDTQYF.

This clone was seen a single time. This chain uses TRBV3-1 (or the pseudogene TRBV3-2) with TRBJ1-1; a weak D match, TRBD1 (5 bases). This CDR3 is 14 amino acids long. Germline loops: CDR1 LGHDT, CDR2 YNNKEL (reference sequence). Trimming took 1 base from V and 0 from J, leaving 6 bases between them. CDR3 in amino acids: CASSQGQMNTEAFF. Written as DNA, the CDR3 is TGTGCCAGCAGCCAAGGACAGATGAACACTGAAGCTTTCTTT.

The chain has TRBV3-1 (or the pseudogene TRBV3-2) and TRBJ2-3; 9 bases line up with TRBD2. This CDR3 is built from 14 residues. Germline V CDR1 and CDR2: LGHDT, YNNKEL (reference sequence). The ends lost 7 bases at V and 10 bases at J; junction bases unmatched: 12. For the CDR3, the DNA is TGTGCCAGCACCCGGATAGCGGGAGTGTCCCCGCAGTATTTT. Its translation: CASTRIAGVSPQYF.

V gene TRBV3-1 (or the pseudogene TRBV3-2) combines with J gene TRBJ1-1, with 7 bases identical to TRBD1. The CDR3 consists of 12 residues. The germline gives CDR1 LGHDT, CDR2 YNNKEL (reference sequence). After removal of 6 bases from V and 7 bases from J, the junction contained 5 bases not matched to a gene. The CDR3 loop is CASRGDSLEAFF. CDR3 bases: TGTGCCAGCAGAGGGGACAGCCTTGAAGCTTTCTTT.

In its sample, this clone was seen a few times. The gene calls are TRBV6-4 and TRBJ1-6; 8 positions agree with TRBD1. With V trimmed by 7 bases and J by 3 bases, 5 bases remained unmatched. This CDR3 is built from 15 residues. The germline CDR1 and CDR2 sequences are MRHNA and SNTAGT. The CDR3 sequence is CASNGQGRYNSPLHF. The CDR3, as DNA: TGTGCCAGCAATGGACAGGGTCGCTATAATTCACCCCTCCACTTT.

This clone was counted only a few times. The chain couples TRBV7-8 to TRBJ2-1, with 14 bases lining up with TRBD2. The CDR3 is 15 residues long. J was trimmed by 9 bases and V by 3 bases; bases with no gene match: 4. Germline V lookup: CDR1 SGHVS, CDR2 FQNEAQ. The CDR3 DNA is TGTGCCAGCAGCTTTGGACTAGCGGGAGGAACTGAGCAGTTCTTC. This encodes CASSFGLAGGTEQFF.